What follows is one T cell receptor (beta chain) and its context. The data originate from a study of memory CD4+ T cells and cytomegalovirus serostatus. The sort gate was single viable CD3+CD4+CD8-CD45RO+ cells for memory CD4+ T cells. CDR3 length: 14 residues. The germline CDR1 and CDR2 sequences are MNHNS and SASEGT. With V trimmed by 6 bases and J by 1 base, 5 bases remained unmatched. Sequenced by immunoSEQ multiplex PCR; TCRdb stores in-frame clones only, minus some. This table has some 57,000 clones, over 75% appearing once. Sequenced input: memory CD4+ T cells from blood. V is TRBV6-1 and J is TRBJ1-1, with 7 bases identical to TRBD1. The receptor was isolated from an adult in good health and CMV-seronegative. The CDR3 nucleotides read TGTGCCAGCAGACGACAGGGAAGGAACACTGAAGCTTTCTTT. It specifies CASRRQGRNTEAFF.